Below are 12 T cell receptor beta chains sequenced from a single sample in a study of cytomegalovirus exposure and HLA in healthy donors. Vbeta (60) and Jbeta (13) primers were used in the PCR. Generated by immunoSEQ multiplex PCR, the TCRdb table keeps only in-frame clones and is missing some. The sample includes tens of thousands of clones, approximately 65% of them seen just once. The sequencing sample was made of PBMCs. The receptors originated from a woman aged 25 to 39 in good health and CMV-seropositive.

V is TRBV28 and J is TRBJ1-6; perhaps TRBD1 as D (5 bases). Between the trimmed V and J ends, which lost 5 bases and 10 bases, there was a span of 12 bases. Germline V CDR1 and CDR2: MDHEN, SYDVKM. This CDR3 is 13 amino acids long. The CDR3: CASSPETASPLHF. The CDR3 DNA sequence: TGTGCCAGCAGTCCAGAGACAGCCTCACCCCTCCACTTT.

The chain recombines TRBV2 with TRBJ2-3; possibly TRBD2 for D (5 bases). The CDR3 covers 14 residues. Trimming left V 7 bases short and J 0 bases short, with 11 bases between. Germline-derived CDR1 and CDR2 are SNHLY and FYNNEI. Here the CDR3 reads CASMAGVSTDTQYF. In DNA form, the CDR3 reads TGTGCCAGCATGGCCGGGGTGAGCACAGATACGCAGTATTTT.

This chain connects TRBV30 to TRBJ1-5; TRBD1 is a possible D gene (5 bases). CDR3 size: 13 residues. CDR1 is GTSNPN, CDR2 SVGIG, per germline (reference sequence). The V gene lost 1 base and the J gene lost 4 bases, with 8 bases spanning the gap. CDR3 in DNA: TGTGCCTGGAGTGAACAGGATAATCAGCCCCAGCATTTT. It specifies CAWSEQDNQPQHF.

This chain joins TRBV4-2 and TRBJ2-2, with TRBD1 identical over 7 bases. Per the germline V gene, CDR1 is LGHNA and CDR2 is YNFKEQ. The V gene end was trimmed by 3 bases and the J gene end by 5 bases; junction bases not matched to a gene: 9. This CDR3 region has 16 residues. CDR3 nucleotides: TGTGCCAGCAGCCAGGGTACAGGGGCCCGGACCGGGGAGCTGTTTTTT. Residues: CASSQGTGARTGELFF.

The chain links TRBV7-9 to TRBJ1-4, with D perhaps matching TRBD1 (6 bases). This CDR3 contains 13 residues. Germline V gene data show CDR1 as SEHNR and CDR2 as FQNEAQ (reference sequence). Trimming left V 1 base short and J 14 bases short, with 14 bases between. For the CDR3, the DNA is TGTGCCAGCAGCTTAGGACAGGTTCCTGACCTGTTTTTT. Residues: CASSLGQVPDLFF.

This clone was observed a handful of times. The rearrangement uses TRBV18 and TRBJ2-7; perhaps TRBD1 as D (6 bases). V lost 3 bases and J lost 4, with 10 bases in between. Per the germline V gene, CDR1 is KGHSH and CDR2 is LQKENI. The CDR3 is made up of 13 amino acids. The CDR3 protein is CASSPGQPYEQYF. The CDR3 DNA reads TGTGCCAGCTCACCCGGACAGCCTTACGAGCAGTACTTC. Full variable domain (outside the CDR3, taken from reference TRBV18 and TRBJ2-7): NAGVMQNPRHLVRRRGQEARLRCSPMKGHSHVYWYRQLPEEGLKFMVYLQKENIIDESGMPKERFSAEFPKEGPSILRIQQVVRGDSAAYFCASSPGQPYEQYFGPGTRLTVT.

The CDR3 DNA reads TGCGCCAGCAGCTTGGGGCAGGCAACTAATGAAAAACTGTTTTTT. It encodes CASSLGQATNEKLFF. The gene calls are TRBV5-1 and TRBJ1-4; D unresolved. Germline CDR1 and CDR2: SGHRS and YFSETQ. The CDR3 totals 15 residues. V gave up 0 bases and J gave up 0 bases, with 6 bases separating them.

This clone was seen at least ten times. This chain joins TRBV2 and TRBJ1-1; D perhaps matches TRBD1 (5 bases). CDR3 length: 15 residues. V shed 3 bases and J shed 6 bases, with 17 bases lying between them. CDR1 and CDR2 from the germline V gene are SNHLY and FYNNEI. CDR3 in amino acids: CASSEGFRGEAEAFF. CDR3 in DNA: TGTGCCAGCAGTGAGGGGTTTAGGGGTGAGGCTGAAGCTTTCTTT.

The chain recombines TRBV11-2 with TRBJ2-4, with a possible D match to TRBD2 (5 bases). Germline assignment: CDR1 SGHAT and CDR2 FQNNGV. Deletions cut 3 bases from V and 3 bases from J, with 6 bases between. This CDR3 is built from 13 residues. The CDR3 DNA follows: TGTGCCAGCAGCTTTGGACTCAAAAACATTCAGTACTTC. Protein product: CASSFGLKNIQYF.

The chain employs TRBV4-1 and TRBJ1-1; D is unresolved. This CDR3 region has 14 residues. Trimming shortened V by 1 base and J by 0 bases, and 6 bases separated the two germline ends. The germline V gene encodes CDR1 MGHRA and CDR2 YSYEKL. CDR3 in DNA: TGCGCCAGCAGCCAAGGCCCTATGAACACTGAAGCTTTCTTT. It codes for CASSQGPMNTEAFF.

This chain uses TRBV19 with TRBJ2-3, with TRBD2 matching over 9 bases. V dropped 6 bases and J dropped 1; count of bases not matched to a gene: 2. CDR3 length: 14 amino acids. Germline assignment: CDR1 LNHDA and CDR2 SQIVND (reference sequence). The CDR3 region is CASSRTSGTDTQYF. The CDR3 DNA reads TGTGCCAGTAGCAGGACTAGCGGCACAGATACGCAGTATTTT.

This clone turned up a few times. The rearrangement uses TRBV27 and TRBJ1-5; 7 nucleotides align to TRBD1. V shed 3 bases, J shed 5 bases, and the junction held 4 bases outside the gene matches. Germline V gene sequence: CDR1 MNHEY, CDR2 SMNVEV (reference sequence). The CDR3 consists of 14 residues. The CDR3 region is CASSFGTAHQPQHF. The CDR3 DNA sequence: TGTGCCAGCAGTTTCGGGACAGCTCATCAGCCCCAGCATTTT.